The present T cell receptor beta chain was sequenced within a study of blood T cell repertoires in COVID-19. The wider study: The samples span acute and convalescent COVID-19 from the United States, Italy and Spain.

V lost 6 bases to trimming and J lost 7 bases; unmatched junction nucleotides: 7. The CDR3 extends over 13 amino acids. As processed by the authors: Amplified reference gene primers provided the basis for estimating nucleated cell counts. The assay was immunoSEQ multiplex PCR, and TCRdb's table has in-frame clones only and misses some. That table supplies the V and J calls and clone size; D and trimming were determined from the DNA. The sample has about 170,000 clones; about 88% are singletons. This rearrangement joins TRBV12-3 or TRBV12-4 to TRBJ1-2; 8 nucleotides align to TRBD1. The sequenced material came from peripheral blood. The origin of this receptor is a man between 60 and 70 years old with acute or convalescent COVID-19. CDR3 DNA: TGTGCCAGCAGCCCCGACAGGGGAGCTGGCTACACCTTC. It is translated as CASSPDRGAGYTF.